This entry lists 19 T cell receptor beta chains sequenced from one sample in a study of T cells after yellow fever vaccination. One entry per CDR3 protein, called by TCRdb with MiXCR from the 5' RACE reads. The table includes 300,000 or so distinct CDR3 sequences, approximately 12% detected once. The source material was CD4+ T cells sorted from PBMCs, sampled 45 days after the yellow fever booster vaccination. All receptors derive from a man aged 25 to 40 who received the YFV17D yellow fever vaccine.

The chain uses TRBV5-1 and TRBJ2-1; the D is unclear. Germline CDR1 reads SGHRS; CDR2 reads YFSETQ. This CDR3 spans 13 amino acids. V was pared by 4 bases and J by 5 bases, with 10 bases between. The CDR3 loop is CASSLDVDNEQFF. The DNA for the CDR3 is TGCGCCAGCAGCCTGGACGTCGACAATGAGCAGTTCTTC.

In its sample, this clonotype was seen many times. This sequence joins TRBV5-1 and TRBJ2-1; D tentatively fits TRBD1 or TRBD2 (5 bases each). V lost 4 bases to trimming and J lost 3 bases, with 8 bases between them. This CDR3 comprises 13 residues. Looked up from germline, CDR1 is SGHRS and CDR2 is YFSETQ. CDR3 sequence reads: CASSRDDYNEQFF. The CDR3 coding sequence is TGCGCCAGCAGCCGGGACGACTACAATGAGCAGTTCTTC.

This clonotype has only a few counts. Here the CDR3 reads CASTRIQGGGYTF. DNA of the CDR3: TGTGCCAGCACCAGAATACAGGGGGGCGGCTACACCTTC. This chain joins TRBV6-1 and TRBJ1-2; the match to TRBD1 covers 8 bases. This CDR3 is built from 13 residues. Germline loops: CDR1 MNHNS, CDR2 SASEGT. The J segment lost 8 bases and the V segment lost 7 bases, leaving 9 bases of the junction unmatched.

This rearrangement joins TRBV20-1 to TRBJ1-5, with D maybe TRBD1 (6 bases). Germline V CDR1 and CDR2: DFQATT, SNEGSKA (reference sequence). The CDR3 length is 14 residues. Trimming left V 3 bases short and J 6 bases short, with 15 bases between. The CDR3 sequence: CSARGATGGQPQHF. The CDR3 DNA sequence: TGCAGTGCTAGGGGGGCGACAGGAGGTCAGCCCCAGCATTTT.

The chain links TRBV20-1 to TRBJ2-3, with D possibly being TRBD2 (5 bases). This CDR3 contains 14 residues. V lost 3 bases and J 7 bases, leaving 17 bases between the germline ends. Per germline, CDR1 DFQATT and CDR2 SNEGSKA (reference sequence). DNA of the CDR3: TGCAGTGCTAGCGAGGCAGCGGCGGGCTATACGCAGTATTTT. Amino acids: CSASEAAAGYTQYF.

This chain connects TRBV7-2 to TRBJ2-3; maybe TRBD1 (5 bases). V was shortened by 0 bases and J by 0 bases, with 10 bases between the two germline ends. Germline values: CDR1 SGHTA, CDR2 FQGNSA. CDR3 length: 16 amino acids. CDR3 region: CASSLALAGSTDTQYF. As DNA, the CDR3 is TGTGCCAGCAGCTTAGCATTGGCAGGGAGCACAGATACGCAGTATTTT.

The chain is built from TRBV5-1 and TRBJ2-1; TRBD2 might be the D (5 bases). The germline gives CDR1 SGHRS, CDR2 YFSETQ. The CDR3 has 15 residues. Trimming stripped 2 bases from V and 4 bases from J, with 13 bases between. The CDR3 bases are TGCGCCAGCAGCTTTAAAGCGGAGAAATACAATGAGCAGTTCTTC. It is translated as CASSFKAEKYNEQFF. The variable domain in full, completed from reference TRBV5-1 and TRBJ2-1, reads KAGVTQTPRYLIKTRGQQVTLSCSPISGHRSVSWYQQTPGQGLQFLFEYFSETQRNKGNFPGRFSGRQFSNSRSEMNVSTLELGDSALYLCASSFKAEKYNEQFFGPGTRLTVL.

This clonotype was detected ten times or more. This chain links TRBV3-1 with TRBJ2-7; D possibly uses TRBD1 or TRBD2 (6 bases each). Germline V gene lookup returns CDR1 LGHDT and CDR2 YNNKEL (reference sequence). The CDR3 extends over 13 amino acids. V lost 4 bases and J lost 2, with 9 bases in between. This CDR3 reads CASSRRDTYEQYF. The CDR3 DNA reads as TGTGCCAGCAGCCGGAGGGACACCTACGAGCAGTACTTC.

This clonotype was observed a few times. The chain uses TRBV3-1 and TRBJ1-5; D gene uncertain. The germline V gene encodes CDR1 LGHDT and CDR2 YNNKEL (reference sequence). Trimming left V 3 bases short and J 1 base short, with 10 bases between. This CDR3 region has 15 residues. The chain's CDR3 is CASSQSPGSNQPQHF. CDR3 DNA sequence: TGTGCCAGCAGCCAGAGTCCCGGGAGCAATCAGCCCCAGCATTTT.

This clonotype was seen a handful of times. The chain couples TRBV7-3 to TRBJ2-3; TRBD2 aligns across 7 bases. CDR1 and CDR2 from the germline V gene are SGHTA and FQGTGA. This CDR3 has 17 residues. V lost 1 base to trimming and J lost 1 base; unmatched junction nucleotides: 8. As DNA, the CDR3 is TGTGCCAGCAGCTTAAAGGGCGGGAGTAGGGGCACAGATACGCAGTATTTT. Encoded protein: CASSLKGGSRGTDTQYF.

A few counts support this clonotype. CDR3 DNA: TGTGCCAGCAGCGCCTGGCTCGCCTCCTACGAGCAGTACTTC. Amino acids: CASSAWLASYEQYF. The V call is TRBV9, the J call TRBJ2-7; D unresolved. This CDR3 region has 14 residues. V lost 3 bases, J lost 0 bases, and 10 bases lay in between. Germline CDR1 is SGDLS and CDR2 is YYNGEE.

The V and J genes are TRBV29-1 and TRBJ2-4; D unclear. The CDR3 has 13 amino acids. Trimming removed 4 bases from V and 1 base from J, with 8 bases in between. Looked up from germline, CDR1 is SQVTM and CDR2 is ANQGSEA. CDR3 in amino acids: CSVAVGAKNIQYF. Here the CDR3 DNA reads TGCAGCGTTGCGGTGGGTGCCAAAAACATTCAGTACTTC.

The J gene is TRBJ2-2, the V gene TRBV29-1; the D is unclear. Germline CDR1 SQVTM, CDR2 ANQGSEA. This CDR3 has 15 residues. The germline V and J ends were trimmed by 4 bases and 0 bases, with 12 bases remaining between them. The CDR3 sequence is CSVVLSQANTGELFF. The CDR3 DNA is TGCAGCGTTGTTCTTAGCCAGGCGAACACCGGGGAGCTGTTTTTT.

The chain couples TRBV7-2 to TRBJ2-2, with 7 bases fitting TRBD1. Germline V gene sequence: CDR1 SGHTA, CDR2 FQGNSA. V trimming: 5 bases; J trimming: 7 bases; junction bases outside the gene matches: 10. The length of the CDR3 is 15 residues. CDR3: CASSNLVGGIGELFF. In nucleotides, the CDR3 is TGTGCCAGCAGCAATCTAGTAGGGGGCATCGGGGAGCTGTTTTTT.

A few counts support this clonotype. This rearrangement joins TRBV11-2 to TRBJ1-2, with D unresolved. With 5 bases removed from V and 0 bases from J, the gap between germline ends came to 16 bases. The V gene's germline CDR1 is SGHAT and CDR2 FQNNGV. There are 16 residues in the CDR3. As DNA, the CDR3 is TGTGCCAGCAGCCTAACGGATGACCCTTCTAACTATGGCTACACCTTC. It translates to CASSLTDDPSNYGYTF. The full variable domain, its missing parts supplied by reference TRBV11-2 and TRBJ1-2, is EAGVAQSPRYKIIEKRQSVAFWCNPISGHATLYWYQQILGQGPKLLIQFQNNGVVDDSQLPKDRFSAERLKGVDSTLKIQPAKLEDSAVYLCASSLTDDPSNYGYTFGSGTRLTVV.

The gene calls are TRBV3-1 and TRBJ2-2; TRBD2 might be the D (6 bases). Looked up from germline, CDR1 is LGHDT and CDR2 is YNNKEL (reference sequence). V dropped 0 bases and J dropped 5 bases, with 10 bases sitting between them. There are 15 residues in the CDR3. DNA for the CDR3: TGTGCCAGCAGCCAAGAAGTTAGCGGAACCGGGGAGCTGTTTTTT. Its translation: CASSQEVSGTGELFF.

The gene calls are TRBV29-1 and TRBJ2-1, with TRBD2 matching over 11 bases. V was pared by 7 bases and J by 9 bases, with 11 bases of the junction left unmatched. Germline V gene lookup returns CDR1 SQVTM and CDR2 ANQGSEA. This CDR3 has 14 amino acids. DNA for the CDR3: TGCAGCGGCCTAGCGGGAGGTCAGGCGAGTGAGCAGTTCTTC. As protein: CSGLAGGQASEQFF.

In its sample, this clonotype was seen many times. V usage is TRBV29-1 and J usage is TRBJ2-1, with unresolved D. CDR3 length: 15 amino acids. CDR1 and CDR2 (germline): SQVTM, ANQGSEA. The V end lost 6 bases, the J end lost 1 base, and 16 bases lay between the germline ends. The CDR3 is CSVSLLLRSYNEQFF. CDR3 nucleotide sequence: TGCAGCGTCTCCCTTCTCCTGAGGTCCTACAATGAGCAGTTCTTC.

This chain connects TRBV5-1 to TRBJ2-7, with D hard to call. V lost 8 bases and J 0 bases, leaving 9 bases between the germline ends. CDR3 length equals 12 residues. Germline CDR1 reads SGHRS; CDR2 reads YFSETQ. The CDR3 region is CASSMGSYEQYF. CDR3 sequence (DNA): TGCGCCAGTAGCATGGGCTCCTACGAGCAGTACTTC.